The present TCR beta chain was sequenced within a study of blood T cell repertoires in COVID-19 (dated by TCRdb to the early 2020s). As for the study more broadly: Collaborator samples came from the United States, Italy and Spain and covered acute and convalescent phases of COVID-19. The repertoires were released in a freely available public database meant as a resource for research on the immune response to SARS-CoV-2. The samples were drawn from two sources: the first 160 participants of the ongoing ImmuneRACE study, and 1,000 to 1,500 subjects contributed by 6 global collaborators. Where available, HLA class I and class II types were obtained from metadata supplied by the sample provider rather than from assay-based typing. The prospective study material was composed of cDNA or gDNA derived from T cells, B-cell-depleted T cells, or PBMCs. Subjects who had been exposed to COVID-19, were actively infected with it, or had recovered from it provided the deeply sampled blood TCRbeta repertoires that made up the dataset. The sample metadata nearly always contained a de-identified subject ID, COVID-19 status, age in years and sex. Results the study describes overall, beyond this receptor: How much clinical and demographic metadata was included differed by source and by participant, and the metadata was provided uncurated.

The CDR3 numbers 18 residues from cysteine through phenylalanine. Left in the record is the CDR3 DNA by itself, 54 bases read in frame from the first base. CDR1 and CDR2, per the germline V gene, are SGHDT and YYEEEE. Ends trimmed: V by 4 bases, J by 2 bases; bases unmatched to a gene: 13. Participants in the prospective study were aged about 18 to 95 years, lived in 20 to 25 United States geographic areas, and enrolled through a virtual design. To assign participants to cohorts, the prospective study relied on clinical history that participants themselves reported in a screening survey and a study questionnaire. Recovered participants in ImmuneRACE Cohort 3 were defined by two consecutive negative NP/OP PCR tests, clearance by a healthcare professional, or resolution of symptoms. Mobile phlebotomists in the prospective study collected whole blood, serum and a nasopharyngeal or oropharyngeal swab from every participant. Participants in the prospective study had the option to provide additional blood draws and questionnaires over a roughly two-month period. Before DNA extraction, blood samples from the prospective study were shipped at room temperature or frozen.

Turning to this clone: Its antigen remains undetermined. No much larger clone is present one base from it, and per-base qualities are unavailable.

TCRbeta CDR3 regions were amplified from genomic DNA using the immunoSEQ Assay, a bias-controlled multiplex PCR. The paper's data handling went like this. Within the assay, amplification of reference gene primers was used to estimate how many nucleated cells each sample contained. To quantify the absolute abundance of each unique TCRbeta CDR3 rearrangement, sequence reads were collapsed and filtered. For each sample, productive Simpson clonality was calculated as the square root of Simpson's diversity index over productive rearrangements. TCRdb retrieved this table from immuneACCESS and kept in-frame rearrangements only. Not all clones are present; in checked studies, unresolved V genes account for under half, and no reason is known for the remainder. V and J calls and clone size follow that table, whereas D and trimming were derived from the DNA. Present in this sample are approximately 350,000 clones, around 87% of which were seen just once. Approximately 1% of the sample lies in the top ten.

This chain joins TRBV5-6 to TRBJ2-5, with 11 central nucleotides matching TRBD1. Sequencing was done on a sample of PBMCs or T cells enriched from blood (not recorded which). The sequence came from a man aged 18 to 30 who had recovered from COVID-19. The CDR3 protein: CASSHGQGAWVIQETQYF. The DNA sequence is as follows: TGTGCCAGCAGCCACGGACAGGGGGCGTGGGTCATACAAGAGACCCAGTACTTC.